These 13 T cell receptor beta chains came from one sample sequenced in a study of TIL therapy for anti-PD-1-resistant metastatic lung cancer. As to time point: pre-treatment sample, taken before nivolumab and TIL therapy. Pleural nodules or supraclavicular lymph nodes made up most of the excised metastases sampled. This was the immunoSEQ v3 assay. TCRdb's table, derived via immunoSEQ multiplex PCR, lists solely in-frame clones and lacks some. The sample consists of 95,000 or so clones, about three fifths of them appearing once. The material sequenced was tumor tissue, taken at baseline. Receptors originate from a person aged 25 to 80 with non-small cell lung cancer.

V and J are TRBV7-2 and TRBJ1-2, with D perhaps matching TRBD1 (5 bases). CDR1 is SGHTA and CDR2 is FQGNSA in the germline V gene. This CDR3 is 15 amino acids long. V lost 3 bases to trimming and J lost 1 base, with 12 bases between them. DNA of the CDR3: TGTGCCAGCAGCTTCAAGACAGTAATTAACTATGGCTACACCTTC. Its translation: CASSFKTVINYGYTF.

This rearrangement joins TRBV7-6 to TRBJ2-7; D is unclear. There are 15 residues in the CDR3. Trimming removed 5 bases from V and 4 bases from J, with 18 bases in between. Per the germline V gene, CDR1 is SGHVS and CDR2 is FNYEAQ. The CDR3 spells CASSPPPRADYEQYF. CDR3 nucleotides: TGTGCCAGCAGCCCGCCCCCACGGGCAGATTACGAGCAGTACTTC. Filled out from reference TRBV7-6 and TRBJ2-7, the complete variable domain reads GAGVSQSPRYKVTKRGQDVALRCDPISGHVSLYWYRQALGQGPEFLTYFNYEAQQDKSGLPNDRFSAERPEGSISTLTIQRTEQRDSAMYRCASSPPPRADYEQYFGPGTRLTVT.

This clone was found a few times. The genes are TRBV5-4 and TRBJ1-6; 8 bases line up with TRBD1. CDR3 length: 15 residues. Trimming took 2 bases from V and 8 from J; bases not matched to a gene: 6. Germline V gene sequence: CDR1 SGHNT, CDR2 YYREEE (reference sequence). In DNA form, the CDR3 reads TGTGCCAGCAGCTTCAACCAGGGGGCTTATTCACCCCTCCACTTT. This gives the protein CASSFNQGAYSPLHF.

The chain couples TRBV6-5 to TRBJ2-1, with D possibly matching TRBD2 (7 bases). The V end was cut by 7 bases, the J end by 6 bases, with 13 bases between. The CDR3 has 13 residues. CDR1 is MNHEY, CDR2 SVGAGI, per germline. The CDR3 DNA is TGTGCCAGCATTGGCGGGGGCCGCAATGAGCAGTTCTTC. It translates to CASIGGGRNEQFF.

This chain joins TRBV7-6 and TRBJ2-1; tentative D call: TRBD2 (5 bases). Trimming cost V 2 bases and J 9 bases, with 11 bases left between them. The length of the CDR3 is 13 residues. Germline V gene sequence: CDR1 SGHVS, CDR2 FNYEAQ. CDR3 DNA sequence: TGTGCCAGCAGCTTAATGAGGAGGACTGAGCAGTTCTTC. It yields the protein CASSLMRRTEQFF. Full variable domain (rest looked up from reference TRBV7-6 and TRBJ2-1): GAGVSQSPRYKVTKRGQDVALRCDPISGHVSLYWYRQALGQGPEFLTYFNYEAQQDKSGLPNDRFSAERPEGSISTLTIQRTEQRDSAMYRCASSLMRRTEQFFGPGTRLTVL.

This clone has more than one count but fewer than ten. The chain uses TRBV6-2 or TRBV6-3 and TRBJ1-5; no clear D. Per the germline V gene, CDR1 is MNHEY and CDR2 is SVGEGT. The CDR3 totals 14 residues. The V end was cut by 4 bases, the J end by 2 bases, with 9 bases between. CDR3 protein: CASSFRAGNQPQHF. CDR3 coding DNA: TGTGCCAGCAGTTTTAGAGCAGGCAATCAGCCCCAGCATTTT.

The table lists this clone with a few counts. The V and J genes are TRBV6-2 or TRBV6-3 and TRBJ2-7; D might be TRBD1 (5 bases). The V gene lost 5 bases and the J gene lost 2 bases, with 7 bases spanning the gap. The germline V gene has CDR1 MNHEY and CDR2 SVGEGT. CDR3 size: 12 residues. In nucleotides, the CDR3 is TGTGCCAGCAGTACGGACACCTACGAGCAGTACTTC. Its translation: CASSTDTYEQYF.

A word on this clone: The same CDR3 is also encoded by other DNA sequences in this sample. The J gene is TRBJ1-5, the V gene TRBV28, with D hard to call. Germline-derived CDR1 and CDR2 are MDHEN and SYDVKM. V was pared by 1 base and J by 4 bases, with 8 bases between. CDR3 size: 14 residues. This CDR3 reads CASSLSVSNQPQHF. In DNA, the CDR3 is TGTGCCAGCAGTTTATCAGTTTCTAATCAGCCCCAGCATTTT.

V gene TRBV11-3 combines with J gene TRBJ2-3; 12 bases line up with TRBD1. Germline trimming cut 8 bases from V and 4 bases from J; bases unmatched to any gene: 10. This CDR3 comprises 16 residues. CDR1 is SGHNT and CDR2 is YENEEA in the germline V gene. CDR3: CASALGTGGTADTQYF. In nucleotides, the CDR3 is TGTGCCAGCGCACTCGGGACAGGGGGCACGGCAGATACGCAGTATTTT.

The chain employs TRBV28 and TRBJ2-7; D may be TRBD1 (5 bases). The CDR3 is 13 amino acids. The germline CDR1 and CDR2 sequences are MDHEN and SYDVKM. Trimming cost V 3 bases and J 0 bases, with 6 bases left between them. CDR3 DNA: TGTGCCAGCAGTTTGACAGCCTCCTACGAGCAGTACTTC. It is translated as CASSLTASYEQYF.

The chain has TRBV7-8 and TRBJ2-2, with D perhaps TRBD1 or TRBD2 (6 bases each). From germline, CDR1 is SGHVS and CDR2 FQNEAQ. The length of the CDR3 is 16 residues. Trimming left V 1 base short and J 6 bases short, with 15 bases between. CDR3 in amino acids: CASSLVGGTGAGELFF. The CDR3 DNA reads TGTGCCAGCAGCTTAGTAGGGGGGACGGGGGCCGGGGAGCTGTTTTTT.

The rearrangement uses TRBV11-2 and TRBJ2-5, with TRBD1 as a possible D gene (7 bases). V was clipped by 5 bases and J by 3 bases, with 13 bases between them. Germline assignment: CDR1 SGHAT and CDR2 FQNNGV. The CDR3 runs to 14 residues. The CDR3 loop is CASSRGTAKETQYF. The DNA of the CDR3 is TGTGCCAGCAGCCGCGGGACAGCAAAAGAGACCCAGTACTTC.

Here the CDR3 DNA reads TGTGCCAGCAGCTTAGTGGGGGGGCGCGTGGAGACCCAGTACTTC. It is translated as CASSLVGGRVETQYF. The rearrangement uses TRBV7-3 and TRBJ2-5, with D possibly TRBD2 on 7 matching bases. Per germline, CDR1 SGHTA and CDR2 FQGTGA. The CDR3 extends over 15 amino acids. The V end lost 2 bases, the J end lost 5 bases, and 15 bases lay between the germline ends.